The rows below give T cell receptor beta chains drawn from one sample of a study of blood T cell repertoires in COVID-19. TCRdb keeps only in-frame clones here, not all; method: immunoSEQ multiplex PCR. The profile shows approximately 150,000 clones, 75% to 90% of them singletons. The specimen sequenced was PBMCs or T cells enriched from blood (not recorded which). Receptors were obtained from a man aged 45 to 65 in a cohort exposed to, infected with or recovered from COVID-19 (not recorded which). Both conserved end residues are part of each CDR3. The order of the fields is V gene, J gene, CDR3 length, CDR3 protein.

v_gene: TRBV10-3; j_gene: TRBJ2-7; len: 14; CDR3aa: CAISEAGQGVEQYF
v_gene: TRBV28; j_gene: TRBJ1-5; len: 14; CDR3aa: CASRVIGYNQPQHF
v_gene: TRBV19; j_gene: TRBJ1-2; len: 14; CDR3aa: CASSISGVGYGYTF
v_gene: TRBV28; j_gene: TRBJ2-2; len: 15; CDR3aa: CASSFGQGVSGELFF
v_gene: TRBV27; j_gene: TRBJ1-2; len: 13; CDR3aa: CASSDTPNYGYTF
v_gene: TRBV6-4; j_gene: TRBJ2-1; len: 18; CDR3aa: CASSLTGGGLASYNEQFF
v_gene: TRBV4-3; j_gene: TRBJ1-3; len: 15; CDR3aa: CASSQDHSSGNTIYF
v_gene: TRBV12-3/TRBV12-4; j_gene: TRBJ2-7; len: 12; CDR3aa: CASSGLAWEQYF
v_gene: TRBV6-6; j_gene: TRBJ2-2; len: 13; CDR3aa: CASKGQRAGELFF
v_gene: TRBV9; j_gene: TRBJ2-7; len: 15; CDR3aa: CASSSDTSGVPEQYF
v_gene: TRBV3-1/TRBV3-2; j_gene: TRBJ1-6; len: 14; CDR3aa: CASSPRQGTAPLHF
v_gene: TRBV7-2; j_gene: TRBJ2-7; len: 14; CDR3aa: CASSIGLAGVEQYF
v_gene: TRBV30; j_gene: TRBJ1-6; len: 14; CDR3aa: CAWERGQGSSPLHF
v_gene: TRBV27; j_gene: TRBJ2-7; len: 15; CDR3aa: CASSLGTSGSYEQYF
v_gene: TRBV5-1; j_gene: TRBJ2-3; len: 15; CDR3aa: CASSFGSGGPDTQYF
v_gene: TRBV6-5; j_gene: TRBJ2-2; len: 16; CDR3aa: CASSYSSGARTGELFF
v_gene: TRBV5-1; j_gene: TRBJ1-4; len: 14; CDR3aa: CASSSGLLNEKLFF
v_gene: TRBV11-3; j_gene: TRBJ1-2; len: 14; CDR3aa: CASSSGTGHYGYTF
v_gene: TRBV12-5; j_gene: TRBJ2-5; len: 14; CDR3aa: CASVRPGTEETQYF
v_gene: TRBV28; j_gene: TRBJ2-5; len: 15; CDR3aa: CASNPGVWSRETQYF
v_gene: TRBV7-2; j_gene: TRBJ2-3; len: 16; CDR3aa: CASSRYGTGGTDTQYF
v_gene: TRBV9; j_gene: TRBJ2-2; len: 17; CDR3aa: CASSFRAGGTNTGELFF
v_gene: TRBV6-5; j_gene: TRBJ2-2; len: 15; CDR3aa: CASSRKGGDTGELFF
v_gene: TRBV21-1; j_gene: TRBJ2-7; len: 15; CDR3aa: CASSKVAASPYEQYF
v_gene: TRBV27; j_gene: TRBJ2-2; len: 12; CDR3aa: CASSWAPGELFF
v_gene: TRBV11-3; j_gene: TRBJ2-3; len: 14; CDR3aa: CASSPGSGTDTQYF
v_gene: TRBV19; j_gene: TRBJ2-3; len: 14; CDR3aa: CASRAQGGTDTQYF
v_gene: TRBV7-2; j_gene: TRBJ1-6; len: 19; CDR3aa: CASSLAYISTLVYNSPLHF
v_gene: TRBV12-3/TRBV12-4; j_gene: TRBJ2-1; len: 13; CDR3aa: CASSLTASNEQFF
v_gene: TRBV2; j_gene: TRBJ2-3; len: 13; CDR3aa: CASSPPFTDTQYF
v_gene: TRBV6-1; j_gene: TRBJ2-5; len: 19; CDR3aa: CASSDLLVTSGRFGETQYF
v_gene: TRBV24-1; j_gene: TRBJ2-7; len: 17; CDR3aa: CATSEQDRERLSYEQYF
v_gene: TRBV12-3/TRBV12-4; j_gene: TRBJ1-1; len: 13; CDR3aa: CASSPTVNTEAFF
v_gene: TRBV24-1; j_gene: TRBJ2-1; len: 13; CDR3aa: CATTLSGSNEQFF
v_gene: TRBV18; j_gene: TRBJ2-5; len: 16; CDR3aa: CASSPGTSGPYETQYF
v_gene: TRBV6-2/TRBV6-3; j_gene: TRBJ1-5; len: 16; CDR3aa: CASSSLGQGVHQPQHF
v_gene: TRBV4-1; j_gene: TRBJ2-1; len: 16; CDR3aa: CASSLAGGTAGNEQFF
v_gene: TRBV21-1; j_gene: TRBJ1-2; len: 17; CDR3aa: CASSKGQGRASDYGYTF
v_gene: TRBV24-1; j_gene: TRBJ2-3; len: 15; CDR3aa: CATSVGGRFTDTQYF
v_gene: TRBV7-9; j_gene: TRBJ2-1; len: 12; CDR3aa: CASSLTVNEQFF
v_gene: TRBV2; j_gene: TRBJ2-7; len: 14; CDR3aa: CASSRDSSNYEQYF
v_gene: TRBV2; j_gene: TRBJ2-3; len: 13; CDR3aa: CASIGGGTDTQYF
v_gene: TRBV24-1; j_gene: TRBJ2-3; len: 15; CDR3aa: CATSLLAGATDTQYF